The next 18 T cell receptor beta chains were all read from a single sample in a study of blood T cell repertoires in COVID-19. Libraries were prepared by immunoSEQ multiplex PCR; TCRdb keeps only in-frame clonotypes and omits some of them. The table shows tens of thousands of clones, with roughly nine tenths occurring only once. Sequenced: peripheral blood. The source is a man aged 55-75 years with acute or convalescent COVID-19.

V is TRBV3-1 (or the pseudogene TRBV3-2) and J is TRBJ2-1, with D possibly TRBD2 on 5 matching bases. CDR3 length: 13 residues. The V gene's germline CDR1 is LGHDT and CDR2 YNNKEL (reference sequence). V lost 1 base and J lost 5, with 6 bases in between. This CDR3 reads CASSQAGNNEQFF. CDR3 in DNA: TGTGCCAGCAGCCAAGCGGGGAACAATGAGCAGTTCTTC.

V is TRBV12-5 and J is TRBJ1-1, with 10 bases aligning to TRBD1. Germline CDR1 LGHNT, CDR2 FRNRAP. The ends lost 3 bases at V and 6 bases at J; junction bases unmatched: 4. The CDR3 is made up of 14 amino acids. The CDR3 DNA reads as TGTGCTAGTGGTTTAGGGACAGGGGTCGCTGAAGCTTTCTTT. Translation: CASGLGTGVAEAFF.

This clone has only a few counts. The V and J genes are TRBV9 and TRBJ1-1; D is undetermined. The CDR3 consists of 13 residues. The V end lost 0 bases, the J end lost 4 bases, and 7 bases lay between the germline ends. CDR1 and CDR2 (germline): SGDLS, YYNGEE. CDR3 loop: CASSVGRATEAFF. For the CDR3, the DNA is TGTGCCAGCAGCGTAGGGCGGGCCACTGAAGCTTTCTTT.

The V call is TRBV9, the J call TRBJ2-5; D is perhaps TRBD2 (6 bases). Trimming took 3 bases from V and 2 from J, leaving 14 bases between them. CDR1 is SGDLS and CDR2 is YYNGEE in the germline V gene. This CDR3 has 15 amino acids. CDR3 nucleotide sequence: TGTGCCAGCAGCGAGAGGGACTGGTATCAAGAGACCCAGTACTTC. Protein sequence: CASSERDWYQETQYF.

The rearrangement links TRBV11-2 to TRBJ1-2; TRBD1 agrees at 8 bases. This CDR3 spans 15 amino acids. Germline values: CDR1 SGHAT, CDR2 FQNNGV. The junction had 9 bases not matched to a gene; V was cut back by 5 bases and J by 4 bases. CDR3 DNA: TGTGCCAGCAGCCAGGGGACAGGCGTCCTCTATGGCTACACCTTC. It codes for CASSQGTGVLYGYTF.

The chain links TRBV27 to TRBJ1-2, with unresolved D. The germline V gene encodes CDR1 MNHEY and CDR2 SMNVEV (reference sequence). This CDR3 spans 17 amino acids. Between the trimmed V and J ends, which lost 5 bases and 1 base, there was a span of 20 bases. CDR3 loop: CASSPIPRRSINYGYTF. The DNA for the CDR3 is TGTGCCAGCAGTCCGATACCCAGGCGAAGCATTAACTATGGCTACACCTTC.

This clone was picked up one time. The chain carries TRBV2 and TRBJ1-2, with unresolved D. V was cut by 4 bases and J by 2 bases, with 5 bases left in between. The CDR3 consists of 12 residues. The germline V gene has CDR1 SNHLY and CDR2 FYNNEI. The CDR3 DNA follows: TGTGCCAGCAGTGGCGTCAACTATGGCTACACCTTC. It codes for CASSGVNYGYTF.

The chain links TRBV7-9 to TRBJ2-5, with D perhaps TRBD2 (7 bases). The CDR3 has 15 amino acids. V shed 5 bases and J shed 5 bases, with 18 bases lying between them. Germline lookup yields CDR1 SEHNR and CDR2 FQNEAQ (reference sequence). The chain's CDR3 is CASSPRGGGGETQYF. For the CDR3, the DNA is TGTGCCAGCAGCCCACGGGGAGGGGGAGGTGAGACCCAGTACTTC.

V usage is TRBV4-3 and J usage is TRBJ1-2; 9 bases align to TRBD1. Germline CDR1 reads LGHNA; CDR2 reads YSLEER. This CDR3 has 16 amino acids. The junction had 8 bases not matched to a gene; V was cut back by 0 bases and J by 6 bases. Written as DNA, the CDR3 is TGCGCCAGCAGCCAAGATTATAACAGGGGGCTTCATGGCTACACCTTC. Protein product: CASSQDYNRGLHGYTF.

The chain has TRBV5-6 and TRBJ1-1; D not resolved. Germline CDR1 reads SGHDT; CDR2 reads YYEEEE. V lost 0 bases to trimming and J lost 1 base, with 4 bases between them. This CDR3 is 13 amino acids long. CDR3 loop: CASSLEQNTEAFF. For the CDR3, the DNA is TGTGCCAGCAGCTTGGAGCAGAACACTGAAGCTTTCTTT. The full variable domain, with the rest looked up from reference TRBV5-6 and TRBJ1-1, is DAGVTQSPTHLIKTRGQQVTLRCSPKSGHDTVSWYQQALGQGPQFIFQYYEEEERQRGNFPDRFSGHQFPNYSSELNVNALLLGDSALYLCASSLEQNTEAFFGQGTRLTVV.

The genes are TRBV27 and TRBJ2-5; 13 nucleotides match TRBD2. The CDR3 runs to 14 residues. V trimming: 5 bases; J trimming: 5 bases; junction bases outside the gene matches: 2. Germline lookup yields CDR1 MNHEY and CDR2 SMNVEV (reference sequence). CDR3 sequence: CASSLTSGGETQYF. The CDR3 DNA reads TGTGCCAGCAGTCTGACTAGCGGGGGGGAGACCCAGTACTTC.

V gene TRBV19 combines with J gene TRBJ2-1; 10 bases are shared with TRBD1. The V gene's germline CDR1 is LNHDA and CDR2 SQIVND (reference sequence). Unmatched junction bases numbered 4, after V lost 4 bases and J lost 7 bases. The CDR3 spans 14 residues. CDR3 DNA: TGTGCCAGTAGTAACCCGGACAGGGGGAATGAGCAGTTCTTC. It specifies CASSNPDRGNEQFF.

The rearrangement links TRBV7-2 to TRBJ1-3, with D tentatively TRBD1 (5 bases). Per germline, CDR1 SGHTA and CDR2 FQGNSA. Trimming removed 1 base from V and 2 bases from J, with 12 bases in between. The CDR3 covers 16 residues. CDR3 DNA: TGTGCCAGCAGCTTAGAACTAATGGGGCCTGGAAACACCATATATTTT. Translating it yields CASSLELMGPGNTIYF.

The J gene is TRBJ1-1, the V gene TRBV24-1; TRBD1 matches at 7 bases. CDR3 length: 13 residues. V gave up 1 base and J gave up 11 bases; unmatched junction bases: 6. Germline CDR1 KGHDR, CDR2 SFDVKD. The CDR3 sequence: CATSDFEGAGAFF. CDR3 coding DNA: TGTGCCACCAGTGATTTCGAGGGGGCTGGTGCTTTCTTT.

This rearrangement joins TRBV19 to TRBJ1-4, with 9 bases that match TRBD1. With V trimmed by 6 bases and J by 7 bases, 6 bases remained unmatched. CDR3 size: 14 residues. Germline CDR1 is LNHDA and CDR2 is SQIVND (reference sequence). The CDR3 DNA follows: TGTGCCAGTAGCTTCGACAGGGGGGGTGAAAAACTGTTTTTT. This translates into CASSFDRGGEKLFF.

The genes are TRBV19 and TRBJ2-5; D may be TRBD2 (6 bases). The CDR3 sequence is 13 residues long. The V gene lost 5 bases and the J gene lost 4 bases, with 11 bases spanning the gap. CDR1 and CDR2 (germline): LNHDA, SQIVND (reference sequence). The CDR3 bases are TGTGCCAGTAGTCCCAGCGGGCGAGAGACCCAGTACTTC. Translating it yields CASSPSGRETQYF.

This clone showed up just once. Here the CDR3 reads CAISDHGRGLNTEAFF. DNA of the CDR3: TGTGCCATCAGTGACCACGGGAGGGGACTGAACACTGAAGCTTTCTTT. V gene TRBV10-3 combines with J gene TRBJ1-1; D is perhaps TRBD1 (5 bases). The CDR3 is 16 amino acids. Germline lookup yields CDR1 ENHRY and CDR2 SYGVKD. Trimming removed 3 bases at V and 0 bases at J, with 14 bases between.

The V gene is TRBV13, the J gene TRBJ2-4; perhaps TRBD1 as D (6 bases). Per the germline V gene, CDR1 is PRHDT and CDR2 is FYEKMQ (reference sequence). This CDR3 has 16 amino acids. The ends were cut back, 4 bases at V and 1 base at J, with 14 bases in the middle. The CDR3 spells CASSSTGLGAKNIQYF. CDR3 nucleotides: TGTGCCAGCAGCTCGACAGGCCTCGGGGCCAAAAACATTCAGTACTTC.